A selection of T cell receptor beta chains follows, all from one sample in a study of blood T cell repertoires in COVID-19. Measured with immunoSEQ multiplex PCR; TCRdb has only the in-frame clones, and not every one. The sample lists about 30,000 clones; over 75% were seen once. The sample taken for sequencing was peripheral blood. The receptors here all came from a man in his 60s with active COVID-19. Both conserved end residues are part of each CDR3. A D gene is named only where the DNA matches it firmly. Clone size is not always given. Where it is, it says once, few, many or a class for expanded clones.

V gene: TRBV12-5
D gene: -
J gene: TRBJ2-5
clone size: -
CDR3 DNA: TGTGCTAGTGGTCGTACCCTGGGGAGCCAGTACTTC
CDR3 protein: CASGRTLGSQYF

V gene: TRBV29-1
D gene: -
J gene: TRBJ2-2
clone size: -
CDR3 DNA: TGCAGCGTTGGGACTGAGAACACCGGGGAGCTGTTTTTT
CDR3 protein: CSVGTENTGELFF

V gene: TRBV6-5
D gene: TRBD1
J gene: TRBJ1-2
clone size: -
CDR3 DNA: TGTGCCAGCAGTTGGGACAGGGGAGGGCTCTATGGCTACACCTTC
CDR3 protein: CASSWDRGGLYGYTF

V gene: TRBV28
D gene: -
J gene: TRBJ1-4
clone size: -
CDR3 DNA: TGTGCCAGCAGTCGTTACGAGGGGGTCGATGAAAAACTGTTTTTT
CDR3 protein: CASSRYEGVDEKLFF

V gene: TRBV19
D gene: TRBD1
J gene: TRBJ2-2
clone size: -
CDR3 DNA: TGTGCCAGTAGTATAGGACAGGGATCCGGGGAGCTGTTTTTT
CDR3 protein: CASSIGQGSGELFF

V gene: TRBV6-5
D gene: TRBD2
J gene: TRBJ2-1
clone size: once
CDR3 DNA: TGTGCCAGCAGTTCGCGACTAGCGGGAGGGAAGAATGAGCAGTTCTTC
CDR3 protein: CASSSRLAGGKNEQFF

V gene: TRBV11-2
D gene: TRBD2
J gene: TRBJ2-2
clone size: -
CDR3 DNA: TGTGCCAGCAACCCGACTAGCGGGACGAACACCGGGGAGCTGTTTTTT
CDR3 protein: CASNPTSGTNTGELFF

V gene: TRBV7-7
D gene: -
J gene: TRBJ2-2
clone size: -
CDR3 DNA: TGTGCTAGCACACCAAAGGGGACCGGGGAGCTGTTTTTT
CDR3 protein: CASTPKGTGELFF

V gene: TRBV7-9
D gene: TRBD1
J gene: TRBJ2-2
clone size: -
CDR3 DNA: TGTGCCAGCAGCCTCGGACAGGGGGTCGCCGGGGAGCTGTTTTTT
CDR3 protein: CASSLGQGVAGELFF

V gene: TRBV20-1
D gene: -
J gene: TRBJ2-7
clone size: once
CDR3 DNA: TGCATGGGCCTTTTGGGCTACGAGCAGTACTTC
CDR3 protein: CMGLLGYEQYF

V gene: TRBV6-5
D gene: -
J gene: TRBJ2-5
clone size: -
CDR3 DNA: TGTGCCAGCAGACCGACCCAGCGGGCCCAGTACTTC
CDR3 protein: CASRPTQRAQYF

V gene: TRBV6-1
D gene: TRBD1
J gene: TRBJ1-5
clone size: -
CDR3 DNA: TGTGCCAGCAGTGACCGGGACAGGGGGCTCGGGAATCAGCCCCAGCATTTT
CDR3 protein: CASSDRDRGLGNQPQHF

V gene: TRBV11-3
D gene: -
J gene: TRBJ2-3
clone size: once
CDR3 DNA: TGTGCCGGGAGCGGCTGGGCGTCAGATACGCAGTATTTT
CDR3 protein: CAGSGWASDTQYF

V gene: TRBV7-3
D gene: TRBD2
J gene: TRBJ2-3
clone size: -
CDR3 DNA: TGTGCCAGCAGCCTACTAGCGGGGGGATCCACAGATACGCAGTATTTT
CDR3 protein: CASSLLAGGSTDTQYF

V gene: TRBV7-3
D gene: TRBD1
J gene: TRBJ2-1
clone size: -
CDR3 DNA: TGTGCCAGCAGTACAGGGGAAAGTGATGAGCAGTTCTTC
CDR3 protein: CASSTGESDEQFF

V gene: TRBV4-1
D gene: TRBD2
J gene: TRBJ2-3
clone size: few
CDR3 DNA: TGCGCCAGCAGCCAAGAGACTAGCCTTCGCGCAGATACGCAGTATTTT
CDR3 protein: CASSQETSLRADTQYF

V gene: TRBV19
D gene: -
J gene: TRBJ2-2
clone size: -
CDR3 DNA: TGTGCCAGTAGGGTGACAGAACTGAACACCGGGGAGCTGTTTTTT
CDR3 protein: CASRVTELNTGELFF

V gene: TRBV18
D gene: -
J gene: TRBJ2-1
clone size: once
CDR3 DNA: TGTGCCAGCTCCCTCAGGGGAGTTGGGTACAATGAGCAGTTCTTC
CDR3 protein: CASSLRGVGYNEQFF

V gene: TRBV6-6
D gene: -
J gene: TRBJ1-4
clone size: -
CDR3 DNA: TGTGCCAGCATATCCGACACTGTCGAAAAACTGTTTTTT
CDR3 protein: CASISDTVEKLFF

V gene: TRBV29-1
D gene: TRBD1
J gene: TRBJ1-1
clone size: -
CDR3 DNA: TGCAGCGGTGCCGGGACAGGGGGCGGTGGGACTGAAGCTTTCTTT
CDR3 protein: CSGAGTGGGGTEAFF

V gene: TRBV7-9
D gene: -
J gene: TRBJ1-3
clone size: -
CDR3 DNA: TGTGCCAGCAGCTTATACAGGGCCCTCCAGAAACAGGCCATATATTTT
CDR3 protein: CASSLYRALQKQAIYF

V gene: TRBV10-3
D gene: TRBD2
J gene: TRBJ2-1
clone size: -
CDR3 DNA: TGTGCCATCAGTGAGGCCTTTTTGGAGGGAGGGGCCTCTGGGAATGAGCAGTTCTTC
CDR3 protein: CAISEAFLEGGASGNEQFF

V gene: TRBV7-3
D gene: TRBD2
J gene: TRBJ2-1
clone size: -
CDR3 DNA: TGTGCCAGCAGCTTAAGGGGACTAGCGGGGAATGAGCAGTTCTTC
CDR3 protein: CASSLRGLAGNEQFF

V gene: TRBV7-8
D gene: TRBD2
J gene: TRBJ2-1
clone size: -
CDR3 DNA: TGTGCCAGCATCCTTGGGAGGGAGGCGGGGGAGCAGTTCTTC
CDR3 protein: CASILGREAGEQFF

V gene: TRBV28
D gene: TRBD2
J gene: TRBJ2-2
clone size: -
CDR3 DNA: TGTGCCAGCAGATCTACTCTAGCGGGACACTACACCGGGGAGCTGTTTTTT
CDR3 protein: CASRSTLAGHYTGELFF

V gene: TRBV6-6
D gene: -
J gene: TRBJ1-5
clone size: -
CDR3 DNA: TGTGCCAGCCATTCCCACCGGGGGGATCAGCCCCAGCATTTT
CDR3 protein: CASHSHRGDQPQHF

V gene: TRBV6-5
D gene: TRBD1
J gene: TRBJ2-1
clone size: -
CDR3 DNA: TGTGCCAGCGGCCGGGACAGGGGAGTTTGGAATGAGCAGTTCTTC
CDR3 protein: CASGRDRGVWNEQFF

V gene: TRBV5-1
D gene: -
J gene: TRBJ1-4
clone size: once
CDR3 DNA: TGCGCCAGCAGCTTGAGCCAGGGTCGTGAAAAACTGTTTTTT
CDR3 protein: CASSLSQGREKLFF

V gene: TRBV15
D gene: TRBD1
J gene: TRBJ1-1
clone size: -
CDR3 DNA: TGTGCCACCAGCAGAGCAGGGGGCCGGGAAGCTTTCTTT
CDR3 protein: CATSRAGGREAFF

V gene: TRBV27
D gene: TRBD2
J gene: TRBJ2-1
clone size: -
CDR3 DNA: TGTGCCAGCAGTAGTTTCCGCGGGAGTATCTACAATGAGCAGTTCTTC
CDR3 protein: CASSSFRGSIYNEQFF

V gene: TRBV14
D gene: -
J gene: TRBJ2-3
clone size: -
CDR3 DNA: TGTGCCAGCAGCCGTCTGTCTTTATCCTTCGATACGCAGTATTTT
CDR3 protein: CASSRLSLSFDTQYF

V gene: TRBV24-1
D gene: -
J gene: TRBJ2-7
clone size: -
CDR3 DNA: TGTGCCACCAGTGATCCTTATATGACAGGATCTCTCGAGCAGTACTTC
CDR3 protein: CATSDPYMTGSLEQYF

V gene: TRBV28
D gene: TRBD1
J gene: TRBJ1-1
clone size: -
CDR3 DNA: TGTGCCAGCAGCGACTTGGCCGGGACAGGGGGCGATTACACTGAAGCTTTCTTT
CDR3 protein: CASSDLAGTGGDYTEAFF

V gene: TRBV6-5
D gene: TRBD1
J gene: TRBJ2-1
clone size: -
CDR3 DNA: TGTGCCAGCAGTCAGAGGGGGCAGAAGTACAATGAGCAGTTCTTC
CDR3 protein: CASSQRGQKYNEQFF

V gene: TRBV5-1
D gene: TRBD2
J gene: TRBJ2-3
clone size: once
CDR3 DNA: TGCGCCAGCAGCCTAAAGACTAGCGGGAGAACAGATACGCAGTATTTT
CDR3 protein: CASSLKTSGRTDTQYF

V gene: TRBV14
D gene: TRBD2
J gene: TRBJ2-1
clone size: -
CDR3 DNA: TGTGCCAGCAGCCGTCTAGCGGGAGGGCTCCATGAGCAGTTCTTC
CDR3 protein: CASSRLAGGLHEQFF

V gene: TRBV9
D gene: TRBD1
J gene: TRBJ1-1
clone size: -
CDR3 DNA: TGTGCCAGCAGTGGCGGGGCAGGGGGCTGGTTAGATCGGGATACTGAAGCTTTCTTT
CDR3 protein: CASSGGAGGWLDRDTEAFF

V gene: TRBV10-1
D gene: TRBD1
J gene: TRBJ2-2
clone size: few
CDR3 DNA: TGCGCCAGCAGTGAGTCTCCTGGACAGGGAGGCACCGGGGAGCTGTTTTTT
CDR3 protein: CASSESPGQGGTGELFF